This is a list of T cell receptor beta chains from one sample in a study of T-cell reconstitution after alpha-beta-depleted transplantation in children. In TCRdb, the PCR reads were re-called with MiXCR into one record per CDR3 protein. Of around 450,000 distinct CDR3 sequences listed, 15% to 20% were seen once; the top ten hold just under 30%. The sample here was PBMCs, mostly from graft donor cells, taken 360 days after TCRalphabeta/CD19-depleted stem cell transplant. The receptors here all came from a boy younger than two who had a stem cell transplant for Wiskott-Aldrich syndrome, so the T cells may come from the graft donor. CDR3s include the opening cysteine and the closing phenylalanine or tryptophan. A D gene is named only where the DNA matches it firmly. Size tells how often a clone was seen (once, few, many) or the class of an expanded clone, and some rows leave it out.

abundance	v_gene	j_gene	d_gene	CDR3aa	CDR3nt
many	TRBV24-1	TRBJ2-3	TRBD1	CATSDSWTGGVDTQYF	TGTGCCACCAGTGACTCCTGGACAGGCGGAGTAGATACGCAGTATTTT
few	TRBV7-9	TRBJ2-1	TRBD2	CASSRGTSGRENEQFF	TGTGCCAGCAGCCGCGGGACTAGCGGGAGGGAGAATGAGCAGTTCTTC
few	TRBV12-3/TRBV12-4	TRBJ1-3	.	CASSRDFGNTIYF	TGTGCCAGCAGTCGGGACTTCGGAAACACCATATATTTT
few	TRBV20-1	TRBJ1-5	.	CSVAGGRNQPQHF	TGCAGTGTAGCTGGGGGCCGCAATCAGCCCCAGCATTTT
few	TRBV12-3/TRBV12-4	TRBJ2-3	.	CASSPRQGIWEDTQYF	TGTGCCAGCAGCCCCCGTCAGGGGATTTGGGAGGATACGCAGTATTTT
few	TRBV21-1	TRBJ2-1	.	CASSKAGGHNEQFF	TGTGCCAGCAGCAAAGCAGGGGGCCACAATGAGCAGTTCTTC
few	TRBV12-3/TRBV12-4	TRBJ1-5	.	CASSFNRVGYQPQHF	TGTGCCAGCAGCTTTAACAGGGTGGGATACCAGCCCCAGCATTTT
.	TRBV13	TRBJ2-3	.	CASSLSGLRANTQYF	TGTGCCAGCAGCTTATCGGGATTAAGGGCTAATACGCAGTATTTT
few	TRBV10-3	TRBJ2-6	.	CAISESTGLAGANVLTF	TGTGCCATCAGTGAGTCGACAGGACTAGCTGGGGCCAACGTCCTGACTTTC
few	TRBV10-3	TRBJ1-1	.	CAIRGPGGAFF	TGTGCCATCCGTGGGCCGGGGGGAGCTTTCTTT
.	TRBV7-7	TRBJ2-3	.	CASSLRIRGRTDTQYF	TGTGCCAGCAGCTTACGGATCCGGGGGAGGACAGATACGCAGTATTTT
.	TRBV4-3	TRBJ2-7	TRBD2	CASSHLAGGYSYEQYF	TGCGCCAGCAGCCATCTAGCGGGAGGCTACTCCTACGAGCAGTACTTC
few	TRBV7-4	TRBJ2-7	TRBD2	CASRRTSGRASYEQYF	TGTGCCAGCAGACGGACTAGCGGGAGGGCCTCCTACGAGCAGTACTTC
few	TRBV20-1	TRBJ2-1	TRBD2	CSAIPGTSGRAFSDNEQFF	TGCAGTGCAATCCCCGGGACTAGCGGGAGGGCCTTCTCCGACAATGAGCAGTTCTTC
.	TRBV15	TRBJ2-5	.	CATSRFGGETQYF	TGTGCCACCAGCAGGTTCGGAGGGGAGACCCAGTACTTC
many	TRBV24-1	TRBJ2-1	TRBD1	CATSEDGQGDNEQFF	TGTGCCACCAGTGAGGACGGACAGGGTGACAATGAGCAGTTCTTC
many	TRBV12-3/TRBV12-4	TRBJ2-1	TRBD2	CASTLSGRDEGEQFF	TGTGCCAGCACCCTTAGCGGGAGGGATGAGGGTGAGCAGTTCTTC
few	TRBV6-2/TRBV6-3	TRBJ2-1	TRBD2	CASSRASGARSEQFF	TGTGCCAGCAGTCGCGCTAGCGGGGCAAGAAGTGAGCAGTTCTTC
.	TRBV5-4	TRBJ2-7	.	CASSIGTNEQYF	TGTGCCAGCAGCATAGGGACAAACGAGCAGTACTTC
few	TRBV10-3	TRBJ2-6	.	CAISVSSGANVLTF	TGTGCCATCAGTGTCTCCTCTGGGGCCAACGTCCTGACTTTC
.	TRBV6-1	TRBJ2-7	.	CASRRGQSWTRGEQYF	TGTGCCAGCAGGAGAGGACAGTCATGGACGCGTGGCGAGCAGTACTTC
few	TRBV18	TRBJ2-3	.	CASSPPRRDTQYF	TGTGCCAGCTCACCACCACGACGAGATACGCAGTATTTT
.	TRBV12-3/TRBV12-4	TRBJ2-7	TRBD2	CASSFSSGSFAYEQYF	TGTGCCAGCAGTTTCTCTAGCGGGAGTTTCGCCTACGAGCAGTACTTC
.	TRBV7-9	TRBJ2-7	.	CASSLGPGFAGPYEQYF	TGTGCCAGCAGCTTAGGACCGGGCTTCGCAGGACCCTACGAGCAGTACTTC
few	TRBV27	TRBJ2-2	.	CASSFIREVGGELFF	TGTGCCAGCAGTTTCATCAGGGAGGTCGGCGGGGAGCTGTTTTTT
few	TRBV5-1	TRBJ2-6	.	CASSLRGVLFSGANVLTF	TGCGCCAGCAGCTTGAGGGGTGTCCTTTTCTCTGGGGCCAACGTCCTGACTTTC
few	TRBV7-2	TRBJ2-5	.	CASTYPGRVQETQYF	TGTGCCAGCACCTACCCCGGTCGGGTCCAAGAGACCCAGTACTTC
few	TRBV7-9	TRBJ2-1	.	CASSLVLVGERPFKFF	TGTGCCAGCAGCTTAGTTTTGGTTGGGGAGAGGCCCTTCAAGTTCTTC
few	TRBV28	TRBJ2-3	.	CASSFWGGRTDTQYF	TGTGCCAGCAGTTTCTGGGGGGGCAGGACAGATACGCAGTATTTT
many	TRBV15	TRBJ2-5	.	CATSRRFQETQYF	TGTGCCACCAGCCGAAGGTTCCAAGAGACCCAGTACTTC
.	TRBV4-1	TRBJ2-5	TRBD2	CASSLRRRLAGELGYQETQYF	TGCGCCAGCAGCCTCCGAAGACGACTAGCGGGGGAGCTGGGGTACCAAGAGACCCAGTACTTC
.	TRBV5-1	TRBJ2-1	TRBD1	CASSLADRGLGEQFF	TGCGCCAGCAGCTTGGCCGACAGGGGGTTGGGTGAGCAGTTCTTC
few	TRBV7-9	TRBJ1-1	.	CASTRFQGEAFF	TGTGCCAGCACCCGATTCCAGGGTGAAGCTTTCTTT
.	TRBV11-2	TRBJ2-3	TRBD2	CASSLRARGLAEILTDTQYF	TGTGCCAGCAGCTTAAGGGCTCGCGGACTAGCGGAGATTCTCACAGATACGCAGTATTTT
few	TRBV28	TRBJ2-2	TRBD2	CASSFTPGLLLTGELFF	TGTGCCAGCAGTTTTACGCCGGGACTACTTCTAACCGGGGAGCTGTTTTTT
.	TRBV5-1	TRBJ2-1	.	CASSTLGGAHNEQFF	TGCGCCAGCAGCACTTTGGGGGGCGCCCACAATGAGCAGTTCTTC
.	TRBV27	TRBJ2-3	TRBD2	CASSSPSTSGGARTQYF	TGTGCCAGCAGTTCCCCATCGACTAGCGGGGGGGCAAGGACGCAGTATTTT
few	TRBV11-2	TRBJ2-2	.	CASSLEGWGLAFTGELFF	TGTGCCAGCAGCTTAGAGGGCTGGGGGCTCGCCTTCACCGGGGAGCTGTTTTTT
few	TRBV2	TRBJ2-7	.	CASKGLEQYF	TGTGCCAGCAAGGGCTTGGAGCAGTACTTC
.	TRBV21-1	TRBJ2-2	.	CASSKAGLAGPSNTGELFF	TGTGCCAGCAGCAAAGCCGGACTAGCGGGCCCTTCGAACACCGGGGAGCTGTTTTTT
.	TRBV3-1	TRBJ2-7	TRBD1	CASSQYGTVGFEQYF	TGTGCCAGCAGCCAGTACGGGACAGTCGGGTTCGAGCAGTACTTC
.	TRBV10-3	TRBJ2-7	.	CAISESSQSSYEQYF	TGTGCCATCAGTGAGTCATCGCAGAGCTCCTACGAGCAGTACTTC
.	TRBV5-1	TRBJ2-7	TRBD1	CASSFGRTGLYEQYF	TGCGCCAGCAGCTTTGGGCGGACAGGGCTATACGAGCAGTACTTC
many	TRBV12-3/TRBV12-4	TRBJ2-1	TRBD2	CASRLGLGPYNEQFF	TGTGCCAGCAGGTTGGGACTAGGCCCCTACAATGAGCAGTTCTTC
.	TRBV6-2/TRBV6-3	TRBJ2-5	.	CASSYVFETQYF	TGTGCCAGCAGTTACGTTTTTGAGACCCAGTACTTC
.	TRBV7-2	TRBJ1-1	.	CASSFPMNTEAFF	TGTGCCAGCAGCTTTCCTATGAACACTGAAGCTTTCTTT
.	TRBV15	TRBJ2-3	TRBD1	CATSTRTGRRDTQYF	TGTGCCACCAGCACACGGACAGGTCGTAGGGATACGCAGTATTTT
few	TRBV12-3/TRBV12-4	TRBJ2-2	TRBD1	CASSPHPTGGGTGELFF	TGTGCCAGCAGTCCCCACCCGACAGGGGGAGGGACCGGGGAGCTGTTTTTT
few	TRBV15	TRBJ2-1	.	CATSRDDPRVNEQFF	TGTGCCACCAGCAGAGACGACCCCAGAGTCAATGAGCAGTTCTTC
few	TRBV20-1	TRBJ2-3	.	CSARAGEGTDTQYF	TGCAGTGCTAGAGCCGGAGAGGGCACAGATACGCAGTATTTT
.	TRBV7-8	TRBJ2-1	TRBD2	CARSLGTSVGFNEQFF	TGTGCCAGAAGCTTAGGGACTAGCGTAGGTTTTAATGAGCAGTTCTTC
few	TRBV7-9	TRBJ2-2	.	CASSFHWGVSNTGELFF	TGTGCCAGCAGCTTTCATTGGGGGGTTTCGAACACCGGGGAGCTGTTTTTT
.	TRBV11-2	TRBJ2-3	.	CASSLIWGTDTQYF	TGTGCCAGCAGCTTAATCTGGGGCACAGATACGCAGTATTTT
few	TRBV11-1	TRBJ2-7	TRBD2	CASSSTSGSMRGTYEQYF	TGTGCCAGCAGCAGTACTAGCGGGAGTATGCGCGGGACCTACGAGCAGTACTTC
.	TRBV5-1	TRBJ2-4	TRBD2	CASSLSGVGKNIQYF	TGCGCCAGCAGCTTGAGCGGGGTCGGCAAAAACATTCAGTACTTC
few	TRBV27	TRBJ2-7	.	CASSLSQLHSYEQYF	TGTGCCAGCAGTTTATCACAGCTGCACTCCTACGAGCAGTACTTC
few	TRBV24-1	TRBJ2-1	.	CATSDPTRTAHNEQFF	TGTGCCACCAGTGACCCAACCCGGACAGCCCACAATGAGCAGTTCTTC